The next 5 T cell receptor beta chains were all read from a single sample in a study of immune characterization of retroperitoneal liposarcoma. MiXCR was run by TCRdb on the PCR reads, yielding one entry per CDR3 protein. This table has roughly 9,800 distinct CDR3 sequences, approximately 24% appearing once. The sequenced sample was blood. Receptor source: a male donor with retroperitoneal liposarcoma.

This clonotype is medium-sized. An end of the junction differs from the germline gene, which may be a read error. CDR3 sequence: CASRSGRLF. CDR3 DNA: TGTGCCAGCAGGTCCGGACGCCTCTTT. The chain has TRBV6-4 and TRBJ1-1; D gene ambiguous. This CDR3 has 9 amino acids. From germline, CDR1 is MRHNA and CDR2 SNTAGT.

This clonotype was found many times. The rearrangement joins TRBV6-6 to TRBJ1-4, with D possibly TRBD1 on 5 matching bases. V was clipped by 7 bases and J by 3 bases, with 15 bases between them. This CDR3 region has 15 residues. The germline gives CDR1 MNHNY, CDR2 SVGAGI (reference sequence). CDR3 in DNA: TGTGCCAGCACCTCCTGGGACCCACCTAATGAAAAACTGTTTTTT. Encoded protein: CASTSWDPPNEKLFF.

In this sample, this clonotype is medium-sized. The chain links TRBV12-3 or TRBV12-4 to TRBJ1-1; D gene ambiguous. V was pared by 6 bases and J by 1 base, with 9 bases between. CDR3 length: 13 residues. CDR3 residues: CASRPWENTEAFF. The CDR3 DNA reads as TGTGCCAGCAGACCTTGGGAGAACACTGAAGCTTTCTTT.

Within the sample, this clonotype is medium-sized. The genes are TRBV6-1 and TRBJ1-1; TRBD1 might be the D (6 bases). Deletions cut 7 bases from V and 10 bases from J, with 13 bases between. The length of the CDR3 is 11 residues. Germline CDR1 and CDR2: MNHNS and SASEGT. The chain's CDR3 is CASTLGGAAFF. CDR3 bases: TGTGCCAGCACCCTAGGGGGGGCAGCTTTCTTT.

Points on this clonotype: A much larger clone lies one base from this, so it may be a read error. This chain uses TRBV11-1 with TRBJ2-1; D is ambiguous. The J call could be wrong; TRBJ2-5 is a better fit for the DNA end. Germline V gene lookup returns CDR1 SGHAT and CDR2 FQDESV (reference sequence). The CDR3 spans 15 residues. The CDR3 region has the DNA TGTGCCAGCAGCTTGGCCTATAGCAGACAAGAGACCCAGTACTTC. Protein sequence: CASSLAYSRQETQYF.